The rows below give T cell receptor beta chains drawn from one sample of a study of circulating and synovial CD4+ cells in juvenile arthritis. The data were produced by immunoSEQ multiplex PCR, yet TCRdb's version contains in-frame clones alone and is incomplete. The sample lists tens of thousands of clones; about 96% were seen once. The sample was CD4+ T cells from blood. The receptors originated from a human donor with juvenile idiopathic arthritis. Each CDR3 is given with its conserved first and last residue. Each record gives: J gene, V gene, D gene, clone size, CDR3 protein, CDR3 DNA. The D gene is left open where the match is weak. Clone size is given for some rows only: seen once, a few or many times, or a class if the clone is expanded.

J: TRBJ2-3
V: TRBV6-6
D: NA
size: NA
CDR3: CASGGQTDTQYF
DNA: TGTGCCAGCGGAGGTCAAACAGATACGCAGTATTTT

J: TRBJ1-4
V: TRBV2
D: TRBD1
size: once
CDR3: CASISDRGFNEKLFF
DNA: TGTGCCAGCATTTCGGACAGGGGATTTAATGAAAAACTGTTTTTT

J: TRBJ2-7
V: TRBV28
D: TRBD2
size: NA
CDR3: CASSPSGRSYEQYF
DNA: TGTGCCAGCAGTCCAAGCGGGAGGAGCTACGAGCAGTACTTC

J: TRBJ1-5
V: TRBV19
D: NA
size: NA
CDR3: CASSIPMWGLSSSHRAQHF
DNA: TGTGCCAGTAGTATTCCTATGTGGGGACTATCGTCTAGTCATAGGGCCCAGCATTTT

J: TRBJ2-1
V: TRBV28
D: TRBD2
size: once
CDR3: CASSLPDLAGLFF
DNA: TGTGCCAGCAGCCTGCCCGACCTAGCGGGGCTGTTCTTC

J: TRBJ2-6
V: TRBV10-2
D: NA
size: NA
CDR3: CASSETNSGANVLTF
DNA: TGCGCCAGCAGTGAGACAAACTCTGGGGCCAACGTCCTGACTTTC

J: TRBJ2-7
V: TRBV6-6
D: TRBD2
size: NA
CDR3: CASSYGPGTSNNEQYF
DNA: TGTGCCAGCAGTTACGGACCCGGGACTAGCAACAACGAGCAGTACTTC

J: TRBJ1-6
V: TRBV27
D: NA
size: NA
CDR3: CASSLSISDNSPLHF
DNA: TGTGCCAGCAGTTTATCGATCAGCGATAATTCACCCCTCCACTTT

J: TRBJ2-7
V: TRBV6-1
D: TRBD1
size: NA
CDR3: CAISGQGWSEQYF
DNA: TGTGCCATATCCGGACAGGGTTGGAGCGAGCAGTACTTC

J: TRBJ2-7
V: TRBV23-1
D: NA
size: NA
CDR3: CASSQVFSHEQYF
DNA: TGCGCCAGCAGTCAAGTTTTCTCTCACGAGCAGTACTTC

J: TRBJ1-3
V: TRBV18
D: TRBD1
size: NA
CDR3: CASSPGTAGNTIYF
DNA: TGTGCCAGCTCACCCGGGACAGCTGGAAACACCATATATTTT

J: TRBJ1-2
V: TRBV7-8
D: NA
size: NA
CDR3: CASSLATAARYGYTF
DNA: TGTGCCAGCAGCTTAGCGACGGCGGCCCGGTATGGCTACACCTTC

J: TRBJ2-3
V: TRBV7-2
D: NA
size: NA
CDR3: CASSSSLSSGTSNTQYF
DNA: TGTGCCAGCAGCTCTAGTTTGTCTTCTGGGACTTCGAATACGCAGTATTTT

J: TRBJ1-5
V: TRBV18
D: NA
size: NA
CDR3: CASSPSGSTQPQHF
DNA: TGTGCCAGCTCACCATCGGGGAGTACTCAGCCCCAGCATTTT

J: TRBJ1-6
V: TRBV6-5
D: TRBD1
size: NA
CDR3: CASSYGTGVHYSPLHF
DNA: TGTGCCAGCAGTTACGGGACAGGGGTTCATTATTCCCCCCTCCACTTT

J: TRBJ1-1
V: TRBV10-3
D: NA
size: NA
CDR3: CAISESGGASTEAFF
DNA: TGTGCCATCAGTGAGTCGGGGGGGGCTAGTACTGAAGCTTTCTTT

J: TRBJ2-5
V: TRBV5-6
D: TRBD2
size: NA
CDR3: CASSREGHQETQYF
DNA: TGTGCCAGCAGCCGGGAGGGACACCAAGAGACCCAGTACTTC

J: TRBJ1-1
V: TRBV19
D: NA
size: NA
CDR3: CASIGALRRHTEAFF
DNA: TGTGCCAGTATAGGGGCTTTACGGCGTCACACTGAAGCTTTCTTT

J: TRBJ2-2
V: TRBV19
D: NA
size: NA
CDR3: CASSIAYNTGELFF
DNA: TGTGCCAGTAGTATAGCCTACAACACCGGGGAGCTGTTTTTT

J: TRBJ1-4
V: TRBV4-3
D: NA
size: once
CDR3: CASSLWGLINEKLFF
DNA: TGCGCCAGCAGCCTCTGGGGCCTTATTAATGAAAAACTGTTTTTT

J: TRBJ2-3
V: TRBV5-1
D: NA
size: NA
CDR3: CASSLAPGPSTDTQYF
DNA: TGCGCCAGCAGCTTGGCCCCGGGTCCGAGCACAGATACGCAGTATTTT

J: TRBJ2-2
V: TRBV27
D: NA
size: NA
CDR3: CASRFLSGTGELFF
DNA: TGTGCCAGCAGGTTCCTTTCGGGAACCGGGGAGCTGTTTTTT

J: TRBJ1-1
V: TRBV7-9
D: TRBD1
size: NA
CDR3: CASSVGQEPTEAFF
DNA: TGTGCCAGCAGCGTGGGACAGGAACCCACTGAAGCTTTCTTT

J: TRBJ2-3
V: TRBV11-2
D: TRBD2
size: NA
CDR3: CASSRRPTGTSGRDTQYF
DNA: TGTGCCAGCAGCAGACGCCCCACCGGGACTAGCGGTAGGGATACGCAGTATTTT

J: TRBJ2-1
V: TRBV7-3
D: NA
size: NA
CDR3: CASSLLAGQGPSFF
DNA: TGTGCCAGCAGCCTACTAGCGGGACAGGGCCCGTCGTTCTTC

J: TRBJ1-1
V: TRBV7-9
D: TRBD1
size: NA
CDR3: CASSLGQGDTEAFF
DNA: TGTGCCAGCAGCTTAGGACAGGGTGACACTGAAGCTTTCTTT

J: TRBJ2-7
V: TRBV28
D: NA
size: NA
CDR3: CASSLIWTTYEQYF
DNA: TGTGCCAGCAGCCTGATTTGGACTACCTACGAGCAGTACTTC

J: TRBJ1-6
V: TRBV5-1
D: TRBD1
size: NA
CDR3: CASSSTGDRNSPLHF
DNA: TGCGCCAGCAGTTCGACAGGGGACCGTAATTCACCCCTCCACTTT

J: TRBJ2-1
V: TRBV9
D: NA
size: NA
CDR3: CASSPPGYSYNEQFF
DNA: TGTGCCAGCAGCCCCCCGGGGTACTCCTACAATGAGCAGTTCTTC

J: TRBJ2-6
V: TRBV7-9
D: NA
size: NA
CDR3: CASSPIGGSGANVLTF
DNA: TGTGCCAGCAGCCCAATCGGGGGATCTGGGGCCAACGTCCTGACTTTC

J: TRBJ2-1
V: TRBV7-9
D: NA
size: NA
CDR3: CASSLAGTLRENEQFF
DNA: TGTGCCAGCAGCTTAGCGGGTACCCTACGGGAGAATGAGCAGTTCTTC

J: TRBJ2-3
V: TRBV6-5
D: NA
size: NA
CDR3: CASSTPSVGTDTQYF
DNA: TGTGCCAGCAGTACCCCTAGCGTCGGAACAGATACGCAGTATTTT

J: TRBJ2-3
V: TRBV2
D: TRBD2
size: NA
CDR3: CASSRRELAGGSSTDTQYF
DNA: TGTGCCAGCAGTAGACGAGAACTAGCGGGGGGGTCATCGACAGATACGCAGTATTTT

J: TRBJ1-2
V: TRBV21-1
D: NA
size: NA
CDR3: CASKRTGDYGYTF
DNA: TGTGCCAGCAAACGGACAGGGGACTATGGCTACACCTTC

J: TRBJ1-5
V: TRBV10-3
D: NA
size: NA
CDR3: CAISERGNQPQHF
DNA: TGTGCCATCAGTGAGAGGGGGAATCAGCCCCAGCATTTT

J: TRBJ2-1
V: TRBV6-4
D: NA
size: NA
CDR3: CASSDGKGGQMGYNEQFF
DNA: TGTGCCAGCAGTGACGGAAAAGGAGGACAGATGGGATACAATGAGCAGTTCTTC

J: TRBJ2-7
V: TRBV12-5
D: NA
size: once
CDR3: CASGRPLSGPSYEQYF
DNA: TGTGCTAGTGGTCGACCTCTTAGCGGCCCCTCCTACGAGCAGTACTTC

J: TRBJ2-7
V: TRBV9
D: TRBD2
size: NA
CDR3: CASSRGGLVDEQYF
DNA: TGTGCCAGCAGCCGGGGGGGGTTGGTGGACGAGCAGTACTTC

J: TRBJ2-7
V: TRBV4-3
D: NA
size: NA
CDR3: CASSPRWPGHPYEQYF
DNA: TGCGCCAGCAGCCCCAGGTGGCCCGGACATCCCTACGAGCAGTACTTC

J: TRBJ2-1
V: TRBV6-5
D: NA
size: NA
CDR3: CASSPTALATNEQFF
DNA: TGTGCCAGCAGTCCAACGGCTCTAGCGACCAATGAGCAGTTCTTC

J: TRBJ1-2
V: TRBV19
D: NA
size: NA
CDR3: CASGQRGGYTF
DNA: TGTGCCAGTGGACAGAGGGGTGGCTACACCTTC

J: TRBJ2-1
V: TRBV5-1
D: NA
size: once
CDR3: CASSLLNNEQFF
DNA: TGCGCCAGCAGCTTGCTAAACAATGAGCAGTTCTTC

J: TRBJ1-6
V: TRBV14
D: NA
size: NA
CDR3: CASSQRGGIRSPLHF
DNA: TGTGCCAGCAGCCAAAGAGGAGGGATCAGATCACCCCTCCACTTT

J: TRBJ1-3
V: TRBV2
D: NA
size: NA
CDR3: CASSPLRDTRTHF
DNA: TGTGCCAGCAGTCCCCTCCGGGACACCCGTACGCATTTT

J: TRBJ2-2
V: TRBV12-5
D: NA
size: NA
CDR3: CASGSPRDRNTGELFF
DNA: TGTGCTAGTGGTTCGCCCAGAGACAGGAACACCGGGGAGCTGTTTTTT

J: TRBJ1-5
V: TRBV27
D: TRBD1
size: NA
CDR3: CASSAGTGGAGQPQHF
DNA: TGTGCCAGCAGTGCCGGGACAGGGGGCGCGGGACAGCCCCAGCATTTT

J: TRBJ2-7
V: TRBV10-1
D: NA
size: once
CDR3: CASSDSRYEQYF
DNA: TGCGCCAGCAGTGACTCTCGCTACGAGCAGTACTTC

J: TRBJ1-2
V: TRBV18
D: TRBD1
size: NA
CDR3: CASSPKGAGYGYTF
DNA: TGTGCCAGCTCACCGAAGGGGGCAGGCTATGGCTACACCTTC

J: TRBJ2-7
V: TRBV10-2
D: TRBD1
size: NA
CDR3: CASSETGGFRGEQYF
DNA: TGCGCCAGCAGTGAGACAGGGGGCTTTAGGGGTGAGCAGTACTTC

J: TRBJ2-2
V: TRBV7-3
D: TRBD1
size: NA
CDR3: CASSPDRGRHGELFF
DNA: TGTGCCAGCAGCCCGGACAGGGGGCGTCACGGGGAGCTGTTTTTT

J: TRBJ2-7
V: TRBV4-1
D: TRBD2
size: once
CDR3: CASSQGVAGVSYEQYF
DNA: TGCGCCAGCAGCCAAGGGGTAGCGGGAGTAAGCTACGAGCAGTACTTC

J: TRBJ2-3
V: TRBV19
D: TRBD1
size: NA
CDR3: CASRYNRGRGTDTQYF
DNA: TGTGCCAGTAGATACAACAGGGGAAGGGGTACAGATACGCAGTATTTT